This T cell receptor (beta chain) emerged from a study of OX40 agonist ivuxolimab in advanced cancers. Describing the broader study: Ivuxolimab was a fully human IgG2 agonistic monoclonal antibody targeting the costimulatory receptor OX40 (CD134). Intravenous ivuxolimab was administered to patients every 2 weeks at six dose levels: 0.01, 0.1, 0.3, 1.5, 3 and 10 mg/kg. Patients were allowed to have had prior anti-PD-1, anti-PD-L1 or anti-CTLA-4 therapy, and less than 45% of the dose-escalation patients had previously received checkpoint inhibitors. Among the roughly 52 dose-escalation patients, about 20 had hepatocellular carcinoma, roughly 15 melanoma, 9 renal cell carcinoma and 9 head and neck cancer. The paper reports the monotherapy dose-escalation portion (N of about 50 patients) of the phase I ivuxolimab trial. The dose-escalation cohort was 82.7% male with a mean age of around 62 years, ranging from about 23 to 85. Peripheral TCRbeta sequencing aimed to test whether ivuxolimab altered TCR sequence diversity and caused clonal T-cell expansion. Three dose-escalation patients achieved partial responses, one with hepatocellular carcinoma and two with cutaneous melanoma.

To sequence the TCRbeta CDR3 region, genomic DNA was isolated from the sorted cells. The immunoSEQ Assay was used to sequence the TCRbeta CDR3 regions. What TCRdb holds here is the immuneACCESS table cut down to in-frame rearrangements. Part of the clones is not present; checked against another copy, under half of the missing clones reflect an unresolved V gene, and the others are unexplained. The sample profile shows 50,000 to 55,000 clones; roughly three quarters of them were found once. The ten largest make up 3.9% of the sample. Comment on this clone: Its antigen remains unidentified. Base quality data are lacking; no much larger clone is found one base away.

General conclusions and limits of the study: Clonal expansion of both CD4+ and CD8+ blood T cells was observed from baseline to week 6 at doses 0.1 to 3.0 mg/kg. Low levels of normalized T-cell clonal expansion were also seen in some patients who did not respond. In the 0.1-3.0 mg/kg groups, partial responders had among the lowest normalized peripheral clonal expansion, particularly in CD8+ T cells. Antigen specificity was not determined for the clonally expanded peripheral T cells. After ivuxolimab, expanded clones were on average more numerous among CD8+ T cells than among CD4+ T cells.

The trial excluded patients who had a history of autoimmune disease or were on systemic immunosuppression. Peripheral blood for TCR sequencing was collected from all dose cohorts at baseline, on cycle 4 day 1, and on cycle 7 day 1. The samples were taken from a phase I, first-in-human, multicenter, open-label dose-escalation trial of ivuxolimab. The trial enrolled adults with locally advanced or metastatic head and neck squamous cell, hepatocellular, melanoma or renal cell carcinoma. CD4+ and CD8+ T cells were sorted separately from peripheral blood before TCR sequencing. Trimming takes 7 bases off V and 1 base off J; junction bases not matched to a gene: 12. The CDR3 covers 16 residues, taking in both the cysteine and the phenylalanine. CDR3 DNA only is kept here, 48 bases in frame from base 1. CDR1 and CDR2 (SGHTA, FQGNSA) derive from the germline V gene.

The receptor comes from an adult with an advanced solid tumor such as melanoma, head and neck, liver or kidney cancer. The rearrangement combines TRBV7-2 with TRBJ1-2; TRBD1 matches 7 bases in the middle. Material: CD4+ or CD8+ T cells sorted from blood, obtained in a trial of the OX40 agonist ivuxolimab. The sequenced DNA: TGTGCCAGCACCCCCCAGACAGGGAACTTTAACTATGGCTACACCTTC. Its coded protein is CASTPQTGNFNYGYTF.